This entry lists 7 T cell receptor beta chains sequenced from one sample in a study of blood T cell repertoires in COVID-19. The protocol was immunoSEQ multiplex PCR, while the TCRdb copy is restricted to in-frame clones and leaves out a portion. The profile shows 300,000 to 350,000 clones, roughly 89% of them singletons. The sequencing sample was made of peripheral blood. The receptor set was obtained from a young woman who had recovered from COVID-19.

V and J are TRBV27 and TRBJ1-1; no reliable D call. Germline lookup yields CDR1 MNHEY and CDR2 SMNVEV (reference sequence). V lost 2 bases to trimming and J lost 8 bases, with 12 bases between them. The CDR3 has 13 residues. The CDR3 spells CASSLGGQAEAFF. For the CDR3, the DNA is TGTGCCAGCAGTTTAGGCGGTCAAGCCGAAGCTTTCTTT.

The gene calls are TRBV7-2 and TRBJ1-4; 7 bases align to TRBD1. The V gene's germline CDR1 is SGHTA and CDR2 FQGNSA. The J segment lost 7 bases and the V segment lost 4 bases, leaving 6 bases of the junction unmatched. The CDR3 runs 14 residues. CDR3 in DNA: TGTGCCAGCAGCTCCAGGGGGTTAAGTGAAAAACTGTTTTTT. This codes for CASSSRGLSEKLFF.

V and J are TRBV30 and TRBJ1-2; D not certain. Germline V lookup: CDR1 GTSNPN, CDR2 SVGIG (reference sequence). The CDR3 is 11 amino acids. V lost 2 bases and J lost 8, with 9 bases in between. Written as DNA, the CDR3 is TGTGCCTGGAGTTATACGGGGGGCTACACCTTC. Protein product: CAWSYTGGYTF.

This clone appeared a few times. The chain employs TRBV10-1 and TRBJ2-7, with TRBD1 identical over 10 bases. CDR1 WNHNN and CDR2 SYGVQD come from the germline V gene (reference sequence). The CDR3 spans 18 residues. V dropped 0 bases and J dropped 3; count of bases not matched to a gene: 11. The CDR3 reads CASSESSDRGSPGYEQYV. In DNA form, the CDR3 reads TGCGCCAGCAGTGAGTCCTCGGACAGGGGGTCCCCTGGCTACGAGCAGTACGTC.

V gene TRBV2 combines with J gene TRBJ2-4; no definite D call. The CDR3 contains 11 residues. Germline V gene sequence: CDR1 SNHLY, CDR2 FYNNEI. V lost 4 bases to trimming and J lost 12 bases, with 10 bases between them. CDR3 residues: CASSAYADQYF. The DNA for the CDR3 is TGTGCCAGCAGTGCGTATGCGGATCAGTACTTC.

The rearrangement uses TRBV7-9 and TRBJ1-4, with 9 bases identical to TRBD1. V dropped 7 bases and J dropped 8; count of bases not matched to a gene: 11. CDR1 is SEHNR, CDR2 FQNEAQ, per germline (reference sequence). This CDR3 contains 15 residues. CDR3 DNA sequence: TGTGCCAGCAACCTCTTGGGGACAGGGCGGGAAAAACTGTTTTTT. The encoded protein is CASNLLGTGREKLFF.

V and J are TRBV19 and TRBJ2-5; 7 bases agree with TRBD1. V dropped 5 bases and J dropped 5; count of bases not matched to a gene: 8. The CDR3 has 14 amino acids. Germline CDR1 and CDR2: LNHDA and SQIVND (reference sequence). As DNA, the CDR3 is TGTGCCAGTAGTCCGGGACAGCAGTACGAGACCCAGTACTTC. This encodes CASSPGQQYETQYF.